The source of this T cell receptor (beta chain) is a study of blood T cell repertoires in COVID-19. The data were produced by immunoSEQ multiplex PCR, yet TCRdb's version contains in-frame clones alone and is incomplete. The table shows 300,000 to 400,000 clones, with approximately 82% occurring only once. The CDR3 is made up of 14 amino acids. Germline V gene lookup returns CDR1 SGHDN and CDR2 FVKESK. Germline trimming cut 1 base from V and 9 bases from J; bases unmatched to any gene: 8. This receptor was obtained from a man younger than 40 with active or convalescent COVID-19. The chain carries TRBV14 and TRBJ2-7; 8 nucleotides align to TRBD1. Specimen: peripheral blood. As DNA, the CDR3 is TGTGCCAGCAGCCAAGGCGGGACAGGCTCAGGGCAGTACTTC. The encoded protein is CASSQGGTGSGQYF.